This T cell receptor beta chain was identified in a study of blood T cell repertoires in COVID-19. Looking at the study overall: Material from acute and convalescent COVID-19 was sourced from the United States, Italy and Spain.

J was trimmed by 4 bases and V by 5 bases; bases with no gene match: 5. This CDR3 contains 15 residues. Germline-derived CDR1 and CDR2 are SEHNR and FQNEAQ (reference sequence). Original processing notes: Estimation of nucleated cell counts was performed using reference gene primer amplification. The table came from immunoSEQ multiplex PCR; TCRdb's copy has only in-frame clones and leaves some out. The D gene and trimming were derived from the DNA, and the V and J assignments and clone size from that table. The data contain under 250,000 clones, 65% to 90% of them singletons. The V and J genes are TRBV7-9 and TRBJ2-1, with 10 nucleotides matching TRBD2. This receptor was obtained from a man aged 50-60 years with active or convalescent COVID-19. The sample comprised peripheral blood. The CDR3 sequence: CASSDGLAEYNEQFF. Written as DNA, the CDR3 is TGTGCCAGCAGCGACGGACTAGCGGAATACAATGAGCAGTTCTTC.